The 2 T cell receptor beta chains below all came from one sample that was sequenced in a study of identical twins. TCRdb re-called the 5' RACE reads with MiXCR, one entry per CDR3 protein. Of roughly 230,000 distinct CDR3 sequences detected, approximately 8.3% appear once; the ten largest clones hold about 3%. These sequences were also reported in another study, on yellow fever vaccine responses in identical twins.

Source material: CD8+ T cells sorted from blood. All receptors derive from a woman younger than 30 in good health.

The chain carries TRBV4-1 and TRBJ1-5; a weak D match, TRBD1 (5 bases). Trimming removed 6 bases at V and 1 base at J, with 7 bases between. This CDR3 comprises 13 residues. The germline gives CDR1 MGHRA, CDR2 YSYEKL. The CDR3 spells CASSGGSNQPQHF. CDR3 sequence (DNA): TGCGCCAGCAGTGGGGGAAGCAATCAGCCCCAGCATTTT.

This clonotype was seen a handful of times. The J gene is TRBJ2-3, the V gene TRBV20-1; D ambiguous. The germline V gene encodes CDR1 DFQATT and CDR2 SNEGSKA (reference sequence). The CDR3 consists of 13 residues. V shed 4 bases and J shed 0 bases, with 8 bases lying between them. CDR3 loop: CSATSLSTDTQYF. The CDR3 region has the DNA TGCAGTGCTACCTCCCTTAGCACAGATACGCAGTATTTT.